This is a list of T cell receptor beta chains from one sample in a study of blood T cell repertoires in COVID-19. Profiling relied on immunoSEQ multiplex PCR, and the TCRdb table lists in-frame clones only, not all of them. This table has 150,000 to 200,000 clones, just under 90% appearing once. Sequenced input: peripheral blood. The source of these receptors is a woman in her sixties or seventies with COVID-19, enrolled during active disease. Both conserved end residues are part of each CDR3. A D gene is named only where the DNA matches it firmly. Not every row has a clone size; where given, it reads once, few, many or a size class.

v_call: TRBV3-1/TRBV3-2; j_call: TRBJ1-2; d_call: -; clone_size: -; cdr3_aa: CASSQSMGRGRGYTF; cdr3_nt: TGTGCCAGCAGCCAGTCAATGGGGAGGGGGAGAGGCTACACCTTC
v_call: TRBV5-1; j_call: TRBJ2-5; d_call: TRBD1; clone_size: -; cdr3_aa: CASSTRTGSNQETQYF; cdr3_nt: TGCGCCAGCAGCACGAGGACAGGATCTAACCAAGAGACCCAGTACTTC
v_call: TRBV7-9; j_call: TRBJ2-7; d_call: TRBD2; clone_size: -; cdr3_aa: CASSSVLAGESEQYF; cdr3_nt: TGTGCCAGCAGCTCCGTACTAGCGGGAGAAAGCGAGCAGTACTTC
v_call: TRBV2; j_call: TRBJ2-7; d_call: TRBD2; clone_size: -; cdr3_aa: CARRGVSSYEQYF; cdr3_nt: TGTGCCAGGCGGGGGGTGAGCTCCTACGAGCAGTACTTC
v_call: TRBV5-1; j_call: TRBJ2-2; d_call: -; clone_size: once; cdr3_aa: CASSFLAGELFF; cdr3_nt: TGCGCCAGCAGCTTTTTAGCCGGGGAGCTGTTTTTT
v_call: TRBV4-3; j_call: TRBJ1-4; d_call: TRBD1; clone_size: -; cdr3_aa: CASSQGQGAEKLFF; cdr3_nt: TGCGCCAGCAGCCAAGGACAGGGGGCGGAAAAACTGTTTTTT
v_call: TRBV6-2/TRBV6-3; j_call: TRBJ2-7; d_call: TRBD2; clone_size: -; cdr3_aa: CASSYSRLAGPLYEQYF; cdr3_nt: TGTGCCAGCAGTTACTCGAGACTAGCGGGCCCCCTCTACGAGCAGTACTTC
v_call: TRBV23-1; j_call: TRBJ1-2; d_call: -; clone_size: -; cdr3_aa: CASSQYTNYGYTF; cdr3_nt: TGCGCCAGCAGTCAGTACACTAACTATGGCTACACCTTC
v_call: TRBV7-8; j_call: TRBJ1-3; d_call: -; clone_size: -; cdr3_aa: CASSSDPSGNTIYF; cdr3_nt: TGTGCCAGCAGCAGCGACCCATCTGGAAACACCATATATTTT
v_call: TRBV7-3; j_call: TRBJ2-3; d_call: TRBD1; clone_size: -; cdr3_aa: CASSSTGAVDTQYF; cdr3_nt: TGTGCCAGCAGCTCGACAGGGGCTGTAGATACGCAGTATTTT
v_call: TRBV28; j_call: TRBJ2-1; d_call: TRBD2; clone_size: -; cdr3_aa: CASSSLYSGIDSSYNEQFF; cdr3_nt: TGTGCCAGCAGTTCACTATACAGCGGGATTGACAGCTCCTACAATGAGCAGTTCTTC
v_call: TRBV20-1; j_call: TRBJ2-7; d_call: TRBD2; clone_size: -; cdr3_aa: CSAAGGNEQYF; cdr3_nt: TGCAGTGCTGCGGGGGGAAACGAGCAGTACTTC
v_call: TRBV11-3; j_call: TRBJ2-3; d_call: -; clone_size: once; cdr3_aa: CASSLGSMADQGDTQYF; cdr3_nt: TGTGCCAGCAGCTTAGGAAGTATGGCGGACCAGGGAGATACGCAGTATTTT
v_call: TRBV3-1/TRBV3-2; j_call: TRBJ2-7; d_call: TRBD2; clone_size: -; cdr3_aa: CASSQRRGGSYEQYF; cdr3_nt: TGTGCCAGCAGCCAACGACGGGGGGGGTCCTACGAGCAGTACTTC
v_call: TRBV29-1; j_call: TRBJ1-2; d_call: TRBD1; clone_size: few; cdr3_aa: CSVDTTGTGVLGYGYTF; cdr3_nt: TGCAGCGTTGATACTACCGGGACAGGGGTGCTTGGCTATGGCTACACCTTC
v_call: TRBV29-1; j_call: TRBJ2-3; d_call: TRBD2; clone_size: -; cdr3_aa: CSVERTSGSRTDTQYF; cdr3_nt: TGCAGCGTTGAAAGGACTAGCGGGAGCCGCACAGATACGCAGTATTTT
v_call: TRBV10-3; j_call: TRBJ2-3; d_call: TRBD2; clone_size: -; cdr3_aa: CAISRTSGSTDTQYF; cdr3_nt: TGTGCCATCAGCCGGACTAGCGGGAGCACAGATACGCAGTATTTT
v_call: TRBV7-9; j_call: TRBJ2-2; d_call: -; clone_size: -; cdr3_aa: CASSSNYGELFF; cdr3_nt: TGTGCCAGCAGCTCAAACTACGGGGAGCTGTTTTTT
v_call: TRBV5-6; j_call: TRBJ2-3; d_call: TRBD1; clone_size: -; cdr3_aa: CASSLDRGSADTQYF; cdr3_nt: TGTGCCAGCAGCTTGGACAGGGGGAGCGCAGATACGCAGTATTTT
v_call: TRBV6-4; j_call: TRBJ1-1; d_call: -; clone_size: once; cdr3_aa: CASSITSGDVTEAFF; cdr3_nt: TGTGCCAGCAGTATAACTTCAGGGGACGTGACTGAAGCTTTCTTT
v_call: TRBV7-8; j_call: TRBJ2-7; d_call: TRBD2; clone_size: -; cdr3_aa: CASSYFIAGRSYEQYF; cdr3_nt: TGTGCCAGCAGTTATTTTATAGCGGGGCGTTCCTACGAGCAGTACTTC
v_call: TRBV28; j_call: TRBJ1-1; d_call: -; clone_size: -; cdr3_aa: CASKFTLMNTEAFF; cdr3_nt: TGTGCCAGCAAGTTCACTTTGATGAACACTGAAGCTTTCTTT
v_call: TRBV6-6; j_call: TRBJ1-4; d_call: -; clone_size: -; cdr3_aa: CASRETESTNEKLFF; cdr3_nt: TGTGCCAGCAGGGAGACAGAGTCAACTAATGAAAAACTGTTTTTT
v_call: TRBV6-5; j_call: TRBJ1-1; d_call: -; clone_size: -; cdr3_aa: CASSWDTHLNTEAFF; cdr3_nt: TGTGCCAGCAGTTGGGACACACACCTAAACACTGAAGCTTTCTTT
v_call: TRBV27; j_call: TRBJ2-7; d_call: TRBD2; clone_size: -; cdr3_aa: CASSPTSGRASYEQYF; cdr3_nt: TGTGCCAGCAGCCCAACTAGCGGGAGGGCGTCCTACGAGCAGTACTTC
v_call: TRBV6-1; j_call: TRBJ1-5; d_call: -; clone_size: -; cdr3_aa: CASSDSQGVTVQPQHF; cdr3_nt: TGTGCCAGCAGTGATTCCCAGGGTGTCACGGTTCAGCCCCAGCATTTT
v_call: TRBV19; j_call: TRBJ1-3; d_call: TRBD1; clone_size: -; cdr3_aa: CASSPQGDSGNTIYF; cdr3_nt: TGTGCCAGTAGTCCACAGGGGGACTCTGGAAACACCATATATTTT
v_call: TRBV28; j_call: TRBJ1-2; d_call: TRBD1; clone_size: -; cdr3_aa: CASRVEGARGYTF; cdr3_nt: TGTGCCAGCAGGGTTGAGGGGGCGCGGGGCTACACCTTC
v_call: TRBV3-1/TRBV3-2; j_call: TRBJ1-1; d_call: -; clone_size: -; cdr3_aa: CASSQGPMNTEAFF; cdr3_nt: TGTGCCAGCAGCCAGGGCCCCATGAACACTGAAGCTTTCTTT
v_call: TRBV5-8; j_call: TRBJ1-1; d_call: TRBD1; clone_size: -; cdr3_aa: CASSRKDWDRGRTEAFF; cdr3_nt: TGTGCCAGCAGCCGGAAAGACTGGGACAGGGGGCGTACTGAAGCTTTCTTT
v_call: TRBV5-1; j_call: TRBJ1-6; d_call: TRBD1; clone_size: -; cdr3_aa: CASSLGQVGGSPLHF; cdr3_nt: TGCGCCAGCAGCTTAGGACAGGTTGGGGGTTCACCCCTCCACTTT
v_call: TRBV18; j_call: TRBJ1-6; d_call: TRBD1; clone_size: -; cdr3_aa: CASSLGQGNSNSPLHF; cdr3_nt: TGTGCCAGCTCCTTAGGACAGGGGAATTCGAATTCACCCCTCCACTTT
v_call: TRBV5-1; j_call: TRBJ2-3; d_call: TRBD2; clone_size: -; cdr3_aa: CASSWRGLAGGDTQYF; cdr3_nt: TGCGCCAGCAGCTGGCGGGGACTAGCGGGAGGTGATACGCAGTATTTT
v_call: TRBV5-5; j_call: TRBJ2-5; d_call: TRBD2; clone_size: -; cdr3_aa: CASSRGLAGSFVETQYF; cdr3_nt: TGTGCCAGCAGCAGGGGACTAGCGGGCTCATTCGTGGAGACCCAGTACTTC
v_call: TRBV12-3/TRBV12-4; j_call: TRBJ1-5; d_call: -; clone_size: -; cdr3_aa: CASSLGAGQPQHF; cdr3_nt: TGTGCCAGCAGTTTGGGGGCGGGTCAGCCCCAGCATTTT
v_call: TRBV18; j_call: TRBJ2-7; d_call: TRBD2; clone_size: -; cdr3_aa: CASSPVGTSDAEQYF; cdr3_nt: TGTGCCAGCTCCCCAGTCGGGACTAGTGATGCCGAGCAGTACTTC
v_call: TRBV28; j_call: TRBJ1-3; d_call: -; clone_size: -; cdr3_aa: CASSRGQTGNTIYF; cdr3_nt: TGTGCCAGCAGCCGCGGACAGACTGGAAACACCATATATTTT
v_call: TRBV11-2; j_call: TRBJ1-5; d_call: TRBD1; clone_size: -; cdr3_aa: CASSLDTGGHQPQHF; cdr3_nt: TGTGCCAGCAGCTTAGATACAGGGGGGCACCAGCCCCAGCATTTT
v_call: TRBV18; j_call: TRBJ1-2; d_call: TRBD1; clone_size: -; cdr3_aa: CASSPPGGPHGYTF; cdr3_nt: TGTGCCAGCTCACCGCCAGGGGGGCCGCATGGCTACACCTTC
v_call: TRBV5-1; j_call: TRBJ2-7; d_call: TRBD2; clone_size: -; cdr3_aa: CATHSGTSGNEQYF; cdr3_nt: TGCGCCACTCATTCCGGGACTAGCGGGAACGAGCAGTACTTC